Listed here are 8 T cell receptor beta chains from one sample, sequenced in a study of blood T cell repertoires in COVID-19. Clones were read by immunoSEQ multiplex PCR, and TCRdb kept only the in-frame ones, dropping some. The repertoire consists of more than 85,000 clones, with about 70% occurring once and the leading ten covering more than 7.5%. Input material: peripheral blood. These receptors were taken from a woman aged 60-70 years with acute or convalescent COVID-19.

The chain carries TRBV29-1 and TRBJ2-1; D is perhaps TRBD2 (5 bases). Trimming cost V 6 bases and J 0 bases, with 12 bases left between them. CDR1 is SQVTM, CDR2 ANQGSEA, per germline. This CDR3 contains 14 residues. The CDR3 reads CSVQTRSSYNEQFF. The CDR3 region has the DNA TGCAGCGTGCAAACTAGGAGCTCCTACAATGAGCAGTTCTTC.

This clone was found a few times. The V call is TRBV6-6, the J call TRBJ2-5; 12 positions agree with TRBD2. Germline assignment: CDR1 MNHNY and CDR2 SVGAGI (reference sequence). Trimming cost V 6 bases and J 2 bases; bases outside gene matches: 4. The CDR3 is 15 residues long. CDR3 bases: TGTGCCAGCAGCACTAGCGGGGGGCCTCAAGAGACCCAGTACTTC. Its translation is CASSTSGGPQETQYF.

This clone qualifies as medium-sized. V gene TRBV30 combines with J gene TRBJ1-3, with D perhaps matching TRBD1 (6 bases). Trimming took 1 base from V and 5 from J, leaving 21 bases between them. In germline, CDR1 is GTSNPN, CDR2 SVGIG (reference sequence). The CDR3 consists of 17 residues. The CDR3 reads CAWSDPGGAGARNTIYF. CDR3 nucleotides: TGTGCCTGGAGTGACCCGGGTGGGGCAGGGGCGCGAAACACCATATATTTT.

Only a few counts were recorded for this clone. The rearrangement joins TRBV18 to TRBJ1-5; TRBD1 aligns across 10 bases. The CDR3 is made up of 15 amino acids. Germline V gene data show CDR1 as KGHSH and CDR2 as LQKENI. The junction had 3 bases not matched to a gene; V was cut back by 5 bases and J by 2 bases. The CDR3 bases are TGTGCCAGCTCAGCCGGGACAGGGGGCAATCAGCCCCAGCATTTT. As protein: CASSAGTGGNQPQHF.

CDR3 DNA sequence: TGTGCCAGCAGCGTAGACCAGGCCTATGGCTACACCTTC. It is translated as CASSVDQAYGYTF. J is TRBJ1-2 and V is TRBV9, with unresolved D. Trimming pared 0 bases from V and 4 bases from J, leaving 7 bases between. This CDR3 contains 13 residues. Germline loops: CDR1 SGDLS, CDR2 YYNGEE.

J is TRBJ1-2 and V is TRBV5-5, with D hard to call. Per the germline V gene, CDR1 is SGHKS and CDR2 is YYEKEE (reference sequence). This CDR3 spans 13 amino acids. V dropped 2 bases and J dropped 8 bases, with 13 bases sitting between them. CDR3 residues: CASSFGREGGYTF. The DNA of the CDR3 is TGTGCCAGCAGCTTTGGGAGGGAAGGAGGCTACACCTTC.

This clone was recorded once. The CDR3 sequence is CATAGAYEQYF. CDR3 nucleotide sequence: TGTGCCACCGCAGGGGCCTACGAGCAGTACTTC. The chain recombines TRBV28 with TRBJ2-7; perhaps TRBD1 as D (6 bases). V was cut by 10 bases and J by 2 bases, with 9 bases left in between. The CDR3 has 11 amino acids. CDR1 and CDR2 from the germline V gene are MDHEN and SYDVKM.

CDR3 residues: CSASDRANYGYTF. The CDR3 DNA sequence: TGCAGCGCAAGTGACAGGGCTAACTATGGCTACACCTTC. The chain combines TRBV29-1 with TRBJ1-2; 7 nucleotides agree with TRBD1. The CDR3 covers 13 residues. Germline V gene data show CDR1 as SQVTM and CDR2 as ANQGSEA. Germline trimming cut 7 bases from V and 0 bases from J; bases unmatched to any gene: 5. The variable domain in full, completed from reference TRBV29-1 and TRBJ1-2, reads SAVISQKPSRDICQRGTSLTIQCQVDSQVTMMFWYRQQPGQSLTLIATANQGSEATYESGFVIDKFPISRPNLTFSTLTVSNMSPEDSSIYLCSASDRANYGYTFGSGTRLTVV.